The 30 T cell receptor beta chains given below trace back to one sample, sequenced in a study of shared clonotypes between healthy human individuals. Assay: immunoSEQ multiplex PCR; the TCRdb copy retains only in-frame clones and omits some. Found here are 550,000 to 700,000 clones, more than 70% of them singletons; the top ten hold around 1.8%. Specimen: memory CD4+ T cells sorted from blood. The sample's subset: CD45RA-negative fraction. Receptor source: a woman aged 25 to 39 in good health.

This clone was observed a single time. This chain uses TRBV28 with TRBJ2-7; 8 bases align to TRBD2. Germline V gives CDR1 MDHEN, CDR2 SYDVKM. This CDR3 spans 13 amino acids. After removal of 11 bases from V and 0 bases from J, the junction contained 6 bases not matched to a gene. CDR3 DNA: TGTGCCTCAACTAGCGGCGCCTCCTACGAGCAGTACTTC. Translation: CASTSGASYEQYF.

The rearrangement joins TRBV5-4 to TRBJ2-2; D gene ambiguous. Germline V gives CDR1 SGHNT, CDR2 YYREEE (reference sequence). V lost 2 bases, J lost 8 bases, and 4 bases lay in between. The CDR3 loop spans 11 amino acids. CDR3 DNA: TGTGCCAGCAGCTTTGCGGGGGAGCTGTTTTTT. Amino acids: CASSFAGELFF.

This clone was detected only a few times. Other DNA sequences from this sample encode an identical CDR3 as well. The rearrangement links TRBV19 to TRBJ2-7, with 12 bases lining up with TRBD2. The CDR3 runs 14 residues. Germline CDR1 LNHDA, CDR2 SQIVND (reference sequence). The V segment lost 8 bases and the J segment 4 bases; nucleotides outside the gene matches: 6. In DNA, the CDR3 is TGTGCCAGTTCTCGACTAGCGGGAGTTTACGAGCAGTACTTC. Translating it yields CASSRLAGVYEQYF.

This clone was seen repeatedly, ten times or more. The genes are TRBV5-1 and TRBJ2-7; 9 positions agree with TRBD1. The V gene end was trimmed by 0 bases and the J gene end by 6 bases; junction bases not matched to a gene: 7. Germline CDR1 is SGHRS and CDR2 is YFSETQ. The CDR3 consists of 15 residues. DNA for the CDR3: TGCGCCAGCAGCTTGGGGGACAGGGATAAGGCCGAGCAGTACTTC. The encoded protein is CASSLGDRDKAEQYF.

The rearrangement uses TRBV27 and TRBJ2-5, with a tentative D call TRBD1 (5 bases). The J call could be wrong; TRBJ2-7 is a better fit for the DNA end. Germline assignment: CDR1 MNHEY and CDR2 SMNVEV (reference sequence). The CDR3 extends over 14 amino acids. The chain's CDR3 is CASSFLPRGYEQYF. The CDR3, as DNA: TGTGCCAGCAGTTTCCTCCCTAGGGGCTACGAGCAGTACTTC.

This clone was seen only a few times. The chain joins TRBV6-1 to TRBJ1-5; 9 bases fit TRBD1. Germline V gene lookup returns CDR1 MNHNS and CDR2 SASEGT. The CDR3 runs 15 residues. V lost 8 bases and J lost 8; bases outside the gene matches: 13. The CDR3 region has the DNA TGTGCCAGCGCCAGATGGACAGGGGAGAAGAAGCCCCAGCATTTT. Translation gives CASARWTGEKKPQHF.

The count of this clone is one. The rearrangement joins TRBV19 to TRBJ2-2; 7 nucleotides align to TRBD1. This CDR3 spans 13 amino acids. Germline CDR1 LNHDA, CDR2 SQIVND (reference sequence). V lost 9 bases to trimming and J lost 3 bases; unmatched junction nucleotides: 4. The CDR3 DNA reads as TGTGCCAGCGCGGACAGGTACACCGGGGAGCTGTTTTTT. It encodes CASADRYTGELFF.

This clone was counted a single time. For the CDR3, the DNA is TGTGCCAGCAGTTTGCGGACAGGGCCTAACTATGGCTACACCTTC. It translates to CASSLRTGPNYGYTF. This chain links TRBV28 with TRBJ1-2; 8 positions match TRBD1. Trimming at V came to 3 bases and at J to 0 bases, leaving 3 bases not matched to a gene. CDR1 MDHEN and CDR2 SYDVKM come from the germline V gene. The CDR3 is 15 amino acids.

This chain connects TRBV28 to TRBJ1-1, with 12 nucleotides matching TRBD1. From germline, CDR1 is MDHEN and CDR2 SYDVKM. After removal of 6 bases from V and 10 bases from J, the junction contained 9 bases not matched to a gene. CDR3 length: 14 amino acids. CDR3: CASRTGTGGTGAFF. The CDR3 coding sequence is TGTGCCAGCAGGACCGGGACAGGGGGCACCGGAGCTTTCTTT.

This clone was detected once. V is TRBV28 and J is TRBJ1-3, with D unresolved. Germline V gives CDR1 MDHEN, CDR2 SYDVKM. The CDR3 extends over 14 amino acids. Trimming removed 8 bases from V and 0 bases from J, with 11 bases in between. The CDR3 region is CASQSTGSGNTIYF. DNA for the CDR3: TGTGCCAGCCAGTCCACGGGCTCTGGAAACACCATATATTTT.

The V call is TRBV2, the J call TRBJ2-5; D is ambiguous. The CDR3 has 12 amino acids. Trimming took off 6 bases at V and 1 base at J, with 6 bases between the two ends. Per the germline V gene, CDR1 is SNHLY and CDR2 is FYNNEI. The DNA of the CDR3 is TGTGCCAGCAGCCAGATCCAAGAGACCCAGTACTTC. Translating gives CASSQIQETQYF.

The chain couples TRBV7-9 to TRBJ2-7; D not certain. The V and J ends lost 4 bases and 2 bases respectively, with 6 bases between them. This CDR3 has 12 residues. The germline CDR1 and CDR2 sequences are SEHNR and FQNEAQ (reference sequence). The CDR3 DNA follows: TGTGCCAGCAGCTCCCTCACCTACGAGCAGTACTTC. This sequence encodes CASSSLTYEQYF.

There are a few counts of this clone. CDR3 protein: CASSPEVGRYEQYF. The CDR3 DNA follows: TGTGCCAGCAGCCCCGAGGTGGGGCGATACGAGCAGTACTTC. This chain joins TRBV11-2 and TRBJ2-7; possibly TRBD1 for D (5 bases). Looked up from germline, CDR1 is SGHAT and CDR2 is FQNNGV. Trimming took off 5 bases at V and 4 bases at J, with 15 bases between the two ends. The CDR3 runs to 14 residues.

This clone was detected ten times or more. The same CDR3 also results from other DNA sequences found in this sample. J is TRBJ2-3 and V is TRBV5-1; 7 bases match TRBD1. V shed 3 bases and J 2 bases; nucleotides not matched to a gene: 3. Germline-derived CDR1 and CDR2 are SGHRS and YFSETQ. The CDR3 contains 14 residues. CDR3 loop: CASSSGQFTDTQYF. In DNA form, the CDR3 reads TGCGCCAGCAGCTCGGGACAGTTCACAGATACGCAGTATTTT.

This clone was detected only a few times. The chain joins TRBV6-1 to TRBJ2-2, with a tentative D call TRBD1 (5 bases). The CDR3 runs to 13 residues. Trimming shortened V by 11 bases and J by 4 bases, and 14 bases separated the two germline ends. Germline V gives CDR1 MNHNS, CDR2 SASEGT. The CDR3 loop reads CAGRQIATGELFF. CDR3 bases: TGTGCCGGACGACAGATAGCCACCGGGGAGCTGTTTTTT.

V usage is TRBV28 and J usage is TRBJ2-5, with TRBD2 matching 7 bases. Trimming removed 8 bases from V and 4 bases from J; junction bases left unmatched: 4. The CDR3 has 12 residues. The germline V gene encodes CDR1 MDHEN and CDR2 SYDVKM. This chain's CDR3 is CASGWEGETQYF. CDR3 nucleotide sequence: TGTGCCAGCGGATGGGAGGGAGAGACCCAGTACTTC. Combining the CDR3 with reference TRBV28 and TRBJ2-5 gives the whole variable domain DVKVTQSSRYLVKRTGEKVFLECVQDMDHENMFWYRQDPGLGLRLIYFSYDVKMKEKGDIPEGYSVSREKKERFSLILESASTNQTSMYLCASGWEGETQYFGPGTRLLVL.

CDR3 in amino acids: CASSTAGGAYEQYF. The CDR3 DNA reads as TGTGCCAGTAGTACGGCGGGAGGTGCCTACGAGCAGTACTTC. The V and J genes are TRBV19 and TRBJ2-7; 8 bases fit TRBD2. The CDR3 consists of 14 residues. V lost 4 bases and J lost 2; bases outside the gene matches: 4. Germline CDR1 reads LNHDA; CDR2 reads SQIVND (reference sequence).

Only a few counts were recorded for this clone. V gene TRBV2 combines with J gene TRBJ1-1; D is ambiguous. Germline CDR1 SNHLY, CDR2 FYNNEI. CDR3 length equals 11 residues. V dropped 7 bases and J dropped 4 bases, with 7 bases sitting between them. DNA for the CDR3: TGTGCCAGCAAAGGGAGCACTGAAGCTTTCTTT. Protein: CASKGSTEAFF.

The CDR3 nucleotides are TGTGCCAGCAGCTCCCGGGACAGGTCCCTCTACGAGCAGTACTTC. Translated: CASSSRDRSLYEQYF. This chain connects TRBV7-9 to TRBJ2-7; TRBD1 aligns across 8 bases. The V gene end was trimmed by 4 bases and the J gene end by 3 bases; junction bases not matched to a gene: 8. Germline V gene data show CDR1 as SEHNR and CDR2 as FQNEAQ (reference sequence). This CDR3 is built from 15 residues.

The J gene is TRBJ2-7, the V gene TRBV28, with TRBD2 matching over 7 bases. The CDR3 length is 14 residues. Trimming at V came to 10 bases and at J to 4 bases, leaving 13 bases not matched to a gene. Germline CDR1 reads MDHEN; CDR2 reads SYDVKM. The CDR3 here is CATRDYGMGYEQYF. CDR3 DNA: TGTGCCACCCGGGACTACGGCATGGGTTACGAGCAGTACTTC.

The V gene is TRBV19, the J gene TRBJ1-1, with D possibly being TRBD1 (5 bases). Germline V gives CDR1 LNHDA, CDR2 SQIVND (reference sequence). The length of the CDR3 is 16 residues. The V end was cut by 0 bases, the J end by 0 bases, with 11 bases between. CDR3 in DNA: TGTGCCAGTAGTATAGACCCGGGACGCATGAACACTGAAGCTTTCTTT. Residues: CASSIDPGRMNTEAFF.

The chain combines TRBV21-1 with TRBJ2-7; the D segment call TRBD2 is taken from the table without a DNA check. TRBV21-1 is a recognized pseudogene. The CDR3 loop spans 17 amino acids. DNA of the CDR3: TGTGCCAGCAGCAAAGATGGCCTAGCGGGAGAATGGTACGAGCAGTACTTC. Amino acids: CASSKDGLAGEWYEQYF.

This chain connects TRBV11-2 to TRBJ2-3; 10 bases are a match to TRBD1. The V gene's germline CDR1 is SGHAT and CDR2 FQNNGV. There are 17 residues in the CDR3. Trimming at V came to 4 bases and at J to 4 bases, leaving 11 bases not matched to a gene. The CDR3 nucleotides read TGTGCCAGCAGCTCCTCGGACAGGGGGAGGACTTCAGATACGCAGTATTTT. It specifies CASSSSDRGRTSDTQYF.

This clone was seen more than once but under ten times. A much larger clone lies one base from this, so it may be a read error. This chain joins TRBV6-4 and TRBJ2-3, with D unresolved. CDR3 length equals 12 residues. CDR1 is MRHNA and CDR2 is SNTAGT in the germline V gene. Deletions cut 2 bases from V and 1 base from J, with 1 base between. This CDR3 reads CASSDGTDTQYF. CDR3 nucleotide sequence: TGTGCCAGCAGTGACGGCACAGATACGCAGTATTTT.

This clone was observed a single time. The V call is TRBV10-3, the J call TRBJ1-2; 10 positions agree with TRBD1. V gave up 3 bases and J gave up 3 bases; unmatched junction bases: 7. There are 16 residues in the CDR3. Germline assignment: CDR1 ENHRY and CDR2 SYGVKD. The CDR3 protein is CAISERAGTGDYGYTF. The CDR3 bases are TGTGCCATCAGTGAAAGGGCCGGGACAGGGGACTATGGCTACACCTTC.

The rearrangement joins TRBV6-1 to TRBJ2-1; D might be TRBD1 or TRBD2, each matching 5 bases. The CDR3 has 16 residues. Trimming cost V 2 bases and J 2 bases, with 13 bases left between them. The germline CDR1 and CDR2 sequences are MNHNS and SASEGT. The CDR3 DNA is TGTGCCAGCAGTGAATTTGGGGGTTTACCCTACAATGAGCAGTTCTTC. It is translated as CASSEFGGLPYNEQFF.

This sequence joins TRBV28 and TRBJ1-1, with 7 bases matching TRBD1. CDR3 size: 12 residues. Germline CDR1 reads MDHEN; CDR2 reads SYDVKM. V gave up 6 bases and J gave up 4 bases; unmatched junction bases: 2. CDR3: CASRTGFTEAFF. CDR3 coding DNA: TGTGCCAGCAGGACAGGGTTCACTGAAGCTTTCTTT. The full variable domain, with the rest looked up from reference TRBV28 and TRBJ1-1, is DVKVTQSSRYLVKRTGEKVFLECVQDMDHENMFWYRQDPGLGLRLIYFSYDVKMKEKGDIPEGYSVSREKKERFSLILESASTNQTSMYLCASRTGFTEAFFGQGTRLTVV.

The chain carries TRBV28 and TRBJ2-6, with 8 bases fitting TRBD1. CDR3 length equals 20 residues. Per the germline V gene, CDR1 is MDHEN and CDR2 is SYDVKM. V trimming: 4 bases; J trimming: 2 bases; junction bases outside the gene matches: 16. The CDR3 coding sequence is TGTGCCAGCAGTTCAATCAACTTCAGGGGGCCTTTCGCTGGGGCCAACGTCCTGACTTTC. Amino acid sequence: CASSSINFRGPFAGANVLTF.

This clone was observed a few times. The same CDR3 arises from other DNA sequences in this sample as well. This chain uses TRBV7-9 with TRBJ2-5; D is unresolved. This CDR3 has 11 amino acids. CDR1 and CDR2 (germline): SEHNR, FQNEAQ (reference sequence). Deletions cut 5 bases from V and 2 bases from J, with 3 bases between. The CDR3 DNA follows: TGTGCCAGCAGCCAGCAAGAGACCCAGTACTTC. Translation: CASSQQETQYF.

The genes are TRBV27 and TRBJ2-1, with 9 bases fitting TRBD1. This CDR3 is 16 amino acids long. The germline V gene has CDR1 MNHEY and CDR2 SMNVEV (reference sequence). After removal of 6 bases from V and 2 bases from J, the junction contained 8 bases not matched to a gene. The CDR3 DNA reads TGTGCCAGCAGCTTCGGTACAGGGGGCCCCTACAATGAGCAGTTCTTC. This sequence encodes CASSFGTGGPYNEQFF.